A selection of T cell receptor beta chains follows, all from one sample in a study of blood T cell repertoires in COVID-19. Clones were sequenced by immunoSEQ multiplex PCR, and TCRdb holds only the in-frame ones, with some missing. Seen here are some 300,000 clones, around 89% observed once, and the top ten hold roughly 1%. Sequencing was performed on peripheral blood. Receptor source: a woman aged 40 to 55 with COVID-19, enrolled during active disease. CDR3s include the opening cysteine and the closing phenylalanine or tryptophan. A D gene is named only where the DNA matches it firmly. Some rows have no size entry. The others give once, few or many, or a class for an expanded clone.

D: NA
V: TRBV7-2
size: NA
J: TRBJ1-3
DNA: TGTGCCAGCGCGGGGGTCGGAAACACCATATATTTT
CDR3: CASAGVGNTIYF

D: NA
V: TRBV5-1
size: NA
J: TRBJ1-3
DNA: TGCGCCAGCAGCTTGGGCAGAAGTGGAAACACCATATATTTT
CDR3: CASSLGRSGNTIYF

D: NA
V: TRBV29-1
size: NA
J: TRBJ2-7
DNA: TGCAGCGTTGTTTTTAGGGCAGGGGTTAGCGAGCAGTACTTC
CDR3: CSVVFRAGVSEQYF

D: TRBD1
V: TRBV7-6
size: NA
J: TRBJ2-1
DNA: TGTGCCAGCGGGACAGATGTTTACAATGAGCAGTTCTTC
CDR3: CASGTDVYNEQFF

D: NA
V: TRBV7-2
size: NA
J: TRBJ2-5
DNA: TGTGCCAGCAGCTTATATCAAGAGACCCAGTACTTC
CDR3: CASSLYQETQYF

D: TRBD1
V: TRBV7-9
size: NA
J: TRBJ2-7
DNA: TGTGCCAGCAGCCAATTCGGTGTAGGGGGCTCTGGCTACGAGCAGTACTTC
CDR3: CASSQFGVGGSGYEQYF

D: TRBD1
V: TRBV27
size: NA
J: TRBJ1-1
DNA: TGTGCCAGCAGTTTTGGACAGGGCGCTGAAGCTTTCTTT
CDR3: CASSFGQGAEAFF

D: NA
V: TRBV28
size: NA
J: TRBJ1-5
DNA: TGTGCCAGCAGTTTAGTTAGGCAGGGGCGCAATCAGCCCCAGCATTTT
CDR3: CASSLVRQGRNQPQHF

D: NA
V: TRBV7-9
size: few
J: TRBJ1-2
DNA: TGTGCCAGCAGCTTAGTTAGTTCGCCCAGTAGTGAGGGCCATGGCTACACCTTC
CDR3: CASSLVSSPSSEGHGYTF

D: TRBD1
V: TRBV19
size: NA
J: TRBJ2-2
DNA: TGTGCCAGCGAAAGGGACAGGGACACCGGGGAGCTGTTTTTT
CDR3: CASERDRDTGELFF

D: TRBD1
V: TRBV6-1
size: NA
J: TRBJ1-6
DNA: TGTGCCAGCAGTGGGACAGGGTTCAACTTGGATTCACCCCTCCACTTT
CDR3: CASSGTGFNLDSPLHF

D: TRBD1
V: TRBV5-4
size: NA
J: TRBJ2-5
DNA: TGTGCCAGCAGCCGGGACAGCCAAGAGACCCAGTACTTC
CDR3: CASSRDSQETQYF

D: NA
V: TRBV19
size: NA
J: TRBJ2-3
DNA: TGTGCCAGTAGTAAGGTCGGGAGTAGCACAGATACGCAGTATTTT
CDR3: CASSKVGSSTDTQYF

D: NA
V: TRBV9
size: NA
J: TRBJ1-1
DNA: TGTGCCAGCAGCGTAGGAGGGATCGCTGAAGCTTTCTTT
CDR3: CASSVGGIAEAFF

D: TRBD2
V: TRBV6-6
size: once
J: TRBJ2-1
DNA: TGTGCCAGCAGTTCCCCAGGACTAGCGATCTACAATGAGCAGTTCTTC
CDR3: CASSSPGLAIYNEQFF

D: TRBD2
V: TRBV9
size: NA
J: TRBJ2-1
DNA: TGTGCCAGCAGCCCCGGGACTAGCGGGGTCGAGGGTGAGCAGTTCTTC
CDR3: CASSPGTSGVEGEQFF

D: TRBD1
V: TRBV4-3
size: NA
J: TRBJ1-1
DNA: TGCGCCAGCAGCCAACAACCGGGACAGGACCTCACTGAAGCTTTCTTT
CDR3: CASSQQPGQDLTEAFF

D: NA
V: TRBV7-3
size: NA
J: TRBJ1-6
DNA: TGTGCCAGCAGCTTATCCCCAGGGAACAATTCACCCCTCCACTTT
CDR3: CASSLSPGNNSPLHF

D: NA
V: TRBV28
size: NA
J: TRBJ2-7
DNA: TGTGCCAGCAGTTTAAACCTCCAAGATCCAGGCTCCTACGAGCAGTACTTC
CDR3: CASSLNLQDPGSYEQYF

D: NA
V: TRBV12-1
size: NA
J: TRBJ2-3
DNA: TGTGCCAGCAGCTGCTCGGGCACAGATACGCAGTATTTT
CDR3: CASSCSGTDTQYF

D: TRBD2
V: TRBV14
size: NA
J: TRBJ2-1
DNA: TGTGCCAGCAGCCACGACCCCGGGACTAGCAAGAGCAATGAGCAGTTCTTC
CDR3: CASSHDPGTSKSNEQFF

D: NA
V: TRBV5-1
size: few
J: TRBJ1-6
DNA: TGCGCCAGCAGCTTGAAGAGCGATTCACCCCTCCACTTT
CDR3: CASSLKSDSPLHF

D: NA
V: TRBV12-3/TRBV12-4
size: once
J: TRBJ2-7
DNA: TGTGCCAGCAGTACTTCACGGGGGGAGCAGTACTTC
CDR3: CASSTSRGEQYF

D: TRBD1
V: TRBV7-9
size: NA
J: TRBJ2-1
DNA: TGTGCCGGCTCAGGGGGCCATGAGCAGTTCTTC
CDR3: CAGSGGHEQFF

D: TRBD1
V: TRBV28
size: few
J: TRBJ1-1
DNA: TGTGCCAGCAGCCGTACCCAGGGGGAAGGAGACACTGAAGCTTTCTTT
CDR3: CASSRTQGEGDTEAFF

D: NA
V: TRBV25-1
size: NA
J: TRBJ1-2
DNA: TGTGCCAGCAGTGAATATCTACTATCGGTTGGCTACACCTTC
CDR3: CASSEYLLSVGYTF

D: TRBD1
V: TRBV27
size: NA
J: TRBJ1-2
DNA: TGTGCCAGCAGTTTAAGGGACAGGGATGGCTACACCTTC
CDR3: CASSLRDRDGYTF

D: NA
V: TRBV14
size: NA
J: TRBJ1-1
DNA: TGTGCCAGCAGCCCATGGGGACTTATGAACACTGAAGCTTTCTTT
CDR3: CASSPWGLMNTEAFF

D: TRBD1
V: TRBV9
size: NA
J: TRBJ1-4
DNA: TGTGCCAGCAGCGCCCACAGGGGGCGGGATGAAAAACTGTTTTTT
CDR3: CASSAHRGRDEKLFF

D: TRBD1
V: TRBV5-4
size: NA
J: TRBJ1-5
DNA: TGTGCCAGCAGCTTGGCAGGGGGTCAGCCCCAGCATTTT
CDR3: CASSLAGGQPQHF

D: NA
V: TRBV28
size: NA
J: TRBJ1-2
DNA: TGTGCCAGCAGTCTAGGGAGGAACGGGATGGGGGGCTACACCTTC
CDR3: CASSLGRNGMGGYTF

D: NA
V: TRBV19
size: NA
J: TRBJ2-1
DNA: TGTGCCAGTAGTATAGGTACTAGAGACAATGAGCAGTTCTTC
CDR3: CASSIGTRDNEQFF

D: NA
V: TRBV27
size: NA
J: TRBJ2-3
DNA: TGTGCCAGCAGTTTCATTCCAGGCACAGATACGCAGTATTTT
CDR3: CASSFIPGTDTQYF

D: NA
V: TRBV13
size: NA
J: TRBJ1-2
DNA: TGTGCCAGCACTCGTTCGGGTTATGGCTACACCTTC
CDR3: CASTRSGYGYTF

D: NA
V: TRBV12-3/TRBV12-4
size: NA
J: TRBJ1-4
DNA: TGTGCCAGCAGTGGACAGACAAATGAAAAACTGTTTTTT
CDR3: CASSGQTNEKLFF

D: NA
V: TRBV6-1
size: NA
J: TRBJ1-2
DNA: TGTGCCAGCAGCTCCGTTGGGGGGACTAACTATGGCTACACCTTC
CDR3: CASSSVGGTNYGYTF

D: TRBD1
V: TRBV10-3
size: NA
J: TRBJ2-7
DNA: TGTGCCACCGGGGACAGGGGGGCCTACGAGCAGTACTTC
CDR3: CATGDRGAYEQYF

D: TRBD2
V: TRBV12-3/TRBV12-4
size: NA
J: TRBJ2-3
DNA: TGTGCCAGCAGGAACACACTAGCGGATACGCAGTATTTT
CDR3: CASRNTLADTQYF

D: NA
V: TRBV30
size: NA
J: TRBJ2-2
DNA: TGTGCCTGGAGTGCGGGAGATCGGACCGGGGAGCTGTTTTTT
CDR3: CAWSAGDRTGELFF

D: TRBD2
V: TRBV5-1
size: NA
J: TRBJ2-7
DNA: TGCGCCAGCAGCTTGGCTCTAGCGGGAGAATCCGAGCAGTACTTC
CDR3: CASSLALAGESEQYF

D: TRBD2
V: TRBV10-3
size: NA
J: TRBJ2-2
DNA: TGTGCCATCAGTGGACTAGCGGGAGGTAGTGGGGAGCTGTTTTTT
CDR3: CAISGLAGGSGELFF

D: NA
V: TRBV11-2
size: NA
J: TRBJ1-1
DNA: TGTGCCAGCAGCTTACATAGGAACACTGAAGCTTTCTTT
CDR3: CASSLHRNTEAFF

D: NA
V: TRBV2
size: NA
J: TRBJ1-2
DNA: TGTGCCAGCAGTGAAGACAGGCCCTCTAACTATGGCTACACCTTC
CDR3: CASSEDRPSNYGYTF

D: NA
V: TRBV5-1
size: once
J: TRBJ2-7
DNA: TGCGCCAGCAGCCAAACCAGGGTTCCCTACGAGCAGTACTTC
CDR3: CASSQTRVPYEQYF

D: NA
V: TRBV28
size: once
J: TRBJ1-3
DNA: TGTGCCAGCAGTTTAGGGGGGTCTGGAAACACCATATATTTT
CDR3: CASSLGGSGNTIYF

D: NA
V: TRBV2
size: NA
J: TRBJ1-5
DNA: TGTGCCAGCAGTCCCGCAGGGGAGGGAAGGCCCCAGCATTTT
CDR3: CASSPAGEGRPQHF

D: TRBD2
V: TRBV6-2/TRBV6-3
size: NA
J: TRBJ2-3
DNA: TGTGCCAGCAGTTACAACCTAGCGGGGAACGCAGATACGCAGTATTTT
CDR3: CASSYNLAGNADTQYF

D: TRBD2
V: TRBV9
size: NA
J: TRBJ2-2
DNA: TGTGCCAGCAGCGGGGGACTAAACGACGGGGAGCTGTTTTTT
CDR3: CASSGGLNDGELFF

D: TRBD2
V: TRBV2
size: NA
J: TRBJ2-5
DNA: TGTGCCAGCAGTGCGCGGCTAGCGGGGGGTGGAGAGACCCAGTACTTC
CDR3: CASSARLAGGGETQYF

D: TRBD1
V: TRBV5-1
size: NA
J: TRBJ1-2
DNA: TGCGCCAGCAGCGGCGGGACAGCGAAGGATGGCTACACCTTC
CDR3: CASSGGTAKDGYTF

D: NA
V: TRBV9
size: NA
J: TRBJ2-1
DNA: TGTGCCAGCAGCGTAGGTACTGGCTCCTACAATGAGCAGTTCTTC
CDR3: CASSVGTGSYNEQFF

D: NA
V: TRBV30
size: NA
J: TRBJ1-2
DNA: TGTGCCTGGAGTCCAGGCGCTACCTATGGCTACACCTTC
CDR3: CAWSPGATYGYTF

D: TRBD1
V: TRBV6-6
size: NA
J: TRBJ2-2
DNA: TGTGCCAGCAGTTACTCGGGGACAGGGGGCTCCGGGGAGCTGTTTTTT
CDR3: CASSYSGTGGSGELFF

D: NA
V: TRBV27
size: once
J: TRBJ1-5
DNA: TGTGCCAGCAGTCCCGGGGGGGGGTGGGATCAGCCCCAGCATTTT
CDR3: CASSPGGGWDQPQHF

D: TRBD1
V: TRBV6-2/TRBV6-3
size: once
J: TRBJ2-1
DNA: TGTGCCAGCAGTTATTCGGGACAGGGGGTAAATGAGCAGTTCTTC
CDR3: CASSYSGQGVNEQFF

D: TRBD2
V: TRBV27
size: NA
J: TRBJ2-3
DNA: TGTGCCAGCAATGGCGGGAGGGCCACAGATACGCAGTATTTT
CDR3: CASNGGRATDTQYF

D: TRBD1
V: TRBV6-5
size: once
J: TRBJ1-5
DNA: TGTGCCAGCAGTTACGTCAGGGGGAGCAATCAGCCCCAGCATTTT
CDR3: CASSYVRGSNQPQHF

D: NA
V: TRBV27
size: NA
J: TRBJ2-1
DNA: TGTGCCAGCAGCCTAGTAGGGGATGAGCAGTTCTTC
CDR3: CASSLVGDEQFF

D: NA
V: TRBV27
size: once
J: TRBJ1-6
DNA: TGTGCCAGCGGTTCCTTTTTCCAGGAGGGGCGATCCTATAATTCACCCCTCCACTTT
CDR3: CASGSFFQEGRSYNSPLHF